Following are 19 T cell receptor beta chains from one sample sequenced in a study of beta chain features in type 1 diabetes. Their antigens remain unidentified. Study findings and constraints: Shorter TCRB CDR3s, moderately but significantly so, marked every one of the four CD4+ subsets in Type 1 diabetes patients.

The study reverse transcribed the entire isolated RNA, so it sequenced expressed TCRB transcripts. Assay: immunoSEQ multiplex PCR; the TCRdb copy retains only in-frame clones and omits some. The repertoire holds hundreds of thousands of clones, with approximately 16% as singletons. The sequenced sample was naive CD4+ T cells from blood. Source of these receptors: a man aged 18 to 35 with type 1 diabetes.

The CDR3 region is CASSLDRAQPQHF. For the CDR3, the DNA is TGTGCCAGCAGTTTGGACAGGGCTCAGCCCCAGCATTTT. J is TRBJ1-5 and V is TRBV11-2; TRBD1 matches 8 bases. Germline CDR1 and CDR2: SGHAT and FQNNGV. The CDR3 runs 13 residues. Trimming at V came to 6 bases and at J to 6 bases, leaving 4 bases not matched to a gene.

In this sample, this clone turned up a few times. The chain recombines TRBV28 with TRBJ1-2; D possibly corresponds to TRBD1 (6 bases). V lost 6 bases and J lost 2, with 10 bases in between. The V gene's germline CDR1 is MDHEN and CDR2 SYDVKM. This CDR3 spans 13 amino acids. Here the CDR3 DNA reads TGTGCCAGCAGCCTACAGGGAAACTATGGCTACACCTTC. Its protein is CASSLQGNYGYTF.

This chain connects TRBV4-2 to TRBJ2-3; 10 bases fit TRBD2. The CDR3 contains 16 residues. V dropped 3 bases and J dropped 1; count of bases not matched to a gene: 4. Germline V gives CDR1 LGHNA, CDR2 YNFKEQ. CDR3 coding DNA: TGTGCCAGCAGCCAGCCCGGGACTAGCGGCACAGATACGCAGTATTTT. Amino acids: CASSQPGTSGTDTQYF.

CDR3 sequence (DNA): TGTGCCAGCAAACTGGACACCTCTCCGAGAGAGCAGTACTTC. It encodes CASKLDTSPREQYF. The chain employs TRBV5-4 and TRBJ2-7; a weak D match, TRBD1 (5 bases). V was pared by 6 bases and J by 7 bases, with 20 bases between. The CDR3 consists of 14 residues. Germline assignment: CDR1 SGHNT and CDR2 YYREEE (reference sequence).

The genes are TRBV4-3 and TRBJ1-1; perhaps TRBD1 as D (5 bases). V was trimmed by 4 bases and J by 8 bases, leaving 17 bases between them. Germline V lookup: CDR1 LGHNA, CDR2 YSLEER. The CDR3 totals 14 residues. The CDR3 DNA reads TGCGCCAGCAGCCGCCGAAAGGCGGGGCTCGAAGCTTTCTTT. Translating it yields CASSRRKAGLEAFF.

The rearrangement links TRBV5-5 to TRBJ1-1; unclear D gene. This CDR3 has 14 amino acids. The V end lost 6 bases, the J end lost 3 bases, and 15 bases lay between the germline ends. The germline V gene encodes CDR1 SGHKS and CDR2 YYEKEE (reference sequence). The CDR3 region has the DNA TGTGCCAGCACCAAAACCCTCGGGTACACTGAAGCTTTCTTT. Protein sequence: CASTKTLGYTEAFF.

J is TRBJ2-7 and V is TRBV21-1; TRBD1, the table's D call, was not compared with the DNA. TRBV21-1 is shown as a pseudogene. The length of the CDR3 is 16 residues. CDR3 sequence reads: CASSKETTGGVSEQYF. CDR3 bases: TGTGCCAGCAGCAAAGAGACCACAGGGGGCGTCTCCGAGCAGTACTTC.

This clone was seen only a few times. This rearrangement joins TRBV9 to TRBJ2-2; no reliable D call. V lost 0 bases and J lost 4, with 10 bases in between. The CDR3 is 15 amino acids. Germline V gene lookup returns CDR1 SGDLS and CDR2 YYNGEE. The CDR3 DNA follows: TGTGCCAGCAGCGTAGGGAGTCAAAGCACCGGGGAGCTGTTTTTT. It specifies CASSVGSQSTGELFF. Full variable domain (remainder filled in from reference TRBV9 and TRBJ2-2): DSGVTQTPKHLITATGQRVTLRCSPRSGDLSVYWYQQSLDQGLQFLIQYYNGEERAKGNILERFSAQQFPDLHSELNLSSLELGDSALYFCASSVGSQSTGELFFGEGSRLTVL.

In this sample, this clone turned up a few times. The CDR3 sequence is CASSPWGGGHTGELFF. DNA for the CDR3: TGTGCCAGCAGCCCGTGGGGAGGGGGACACACCGGGGAGCTGTTTTTT. The chain combines TRBV5-8 with TRBJ2-2; TRBD2 is a possible D gene (7 bases). The CDR3 is 16 residues long. Germline V gene data show CDR1 as SGHTS and CDR2 as YDEGEE. Trimming pared 4 bases from V and 3 bases from J, leaving 16 bases between.

Worth noting for this clone: The identical CDR3 is also encoded by other nucleotide sequences in the sample. This chain joins TRBV30 and TRBJ1-2; D unclear. Deletions cut 3 bases from V and 4 bases from J, with 9 bases between. The CDR3 contains 12 residues. Germline V lookup: CDR1 GTSNPN, CDR2 SVGIG (reference sequence). The CDR3 nucleotides read TGTGCCTGGAGCGTCGGAGGCTATGGCTACACCTTC. Its translation: CAWSVGGYGYTF.

This clone was counted a few times. The chain combines TRBV30 with TRBJ2-2; tentative D call: TRBD1 (5 bases). In germline, CDR1 is GTSNPN, CDR2 SVGIG (reference sequence). V gave up 4 bases and J gave up 1 base, with 10 bases separating them. The CDR3 is 14 amino acids. The CDR3 DNA reads as TGTGCCTGGAAGCAGGGCCAGAACACCGGGGAGCTGTTTTTT. Translating it yields CAWKQGQNTGELFF.

This chain uses TRBV18 with TRBJ2-7; TRBD2 matches 11 bases. Trimming at V came to 3 bases and at J to 3 bases, leaving 10 bases not matched to a gene. Germline V gene lookup returns CDR1 KGHSH and CDR2 LQKENI. This CDR3 is 17 amino acids long. The CDR3: CASSPRVSGTSGYEQYF. The CDR3 DNA reads as TGTGCCAGCTCACCCCGGGTATCTGGGACTAGCGGCTACGAGCAGTACTTC.

This clone was detected only a few times. CDR3 residues: CATRVDREDGYTF. The DNA for the CDR3 is TGTGCCACCCGGGTGGACAGGGAGGATGGCTACACCTTC. The chain couples TRBV6-6 to TRBJ1-2; 8 positions match TRBD1. V lost 10 bases, J lost 6 bases, and 10 bases stayed unmatched. From germline, CDR1 is MNHNY and CDR2 SVGAGI (reference sequence). The CDR3 has 13 residues.

There are a few counts of this clone. V and J are TRBV14 and TRBJ1-1; D remains ambiguous. Germline V gives CDR1 SGHDN, CDR2 FVKESK. The CDR3 totals 13 residues. V lost 5 bases and J 1 base, leaving 8 bases between the germline ends. CDR3 bases: TGTGCCAGCAGCGGGCAGCCGAACACTGAAGCTTTCTTT. It is translated as CASSGQPNTEAFF. Filled out from reference TRBV14 and TRBJ1-1, the complete variable domain reads EAGVTQFPSHSVIEKGQTVTLRCDPISGHDNLYWYRRVMGKEIKFLLHFVKESKQDESGMPNNRFLAERTGGTYSTLKVQPAELEDSGVYFCASSGQPNTEAFFGQGTRLTVV.

The table lists this clone with a few counts. The CDR3 DNA follows: TGTGCCAGCTCACCAGTAGCGGGTGTCAATAATTCACCCCTCCACTTT. This sequence encodes CASSPVAGVNNSPLHF. The rearrangement links TRBV18 to TRBJ1-6; the D is unclear. The CDR3 length is 16 residues. V was cut by 2 bases and J by 5 bases, with 13 bases left in between. Germline assignment: CDR1 KGHSH and CDR2 LQKENI.

This clone has only a few counts. This chain connects TRBV20-1 to TRBJ2-7; TRBD1 matches at 7 bases. The CDR3 has 11 amino acids. Per germline, CDR1 DFQATT and CDR2 SNEGSKA (reference sequence). V was pared by 5 bases and J by 7 bases, with 5 bases of the junction left unmatched. CDR3 in DNA: TGCAGTGCTGCAGACAGGGTAGAGCAGTACTTC. Encoded protein: CSAADRVEQYF.

The chain couples TRBV4-1 to TRBJ2-5; TRBD1 matches at 9 bases. Losses at the gene ends were 2 bases for V and 9 bases for J; bases not matched to a gene: 10. The CDR3 is 15 residues long. CDR1 is MGHRA and CDR2 is YSYEKL in the germline V gene. DNA of the CDR3: TGCGCCAGCAGCCAAAACCGTCCGGGACAGGGAGCCCAGTACTTC. It is translated as CASSQNRPGQGAQYF.

This chain connects TRBV5-1 to TRBJ2-2; tentatively, D is TRBD1 (7 bases). The CDR3 runs to 15 residues. In germline, CDR1 is SGHRS, CDR2 YFSETQ. Trimming removed 4 bases at V and 4 bases at J, with 14 bases between. The CDR3 protein is CASSGGGFSTGELFF. For the CDR3, the DNA is TGCGCCAGCAGCGGAGGGGGCTTTAGCACCGGGGAGCTGTTTTTT. The entire variable domain, with the rest obtained from reference TRBV5-1 and TRBJ2-2, is as follows: KAGVTQTPRYLIKTRGQQVTLSCSPISGHRSVSWYQQTPGQGLQFLFEYFSETQRNKGNFPGRFSGRQFSNSRSEMNVSTLELGDSALYLCASSGGGFSTGELFFGEGSRLTVL.

This clone was seen a handful of times. This chain joins TRBV6-1 and TRBJ1-2, with D possibly being TRBD1 (5 bases). Germline CDR1 and CDR2: MNHNS and SASEGT. CDR3 length: 12 residues. Trimming removed 10 bases at V and 6 bases at J, with 15 bases between. CDR3 DNA sequence: TGTGCCACCGCAACAGGCCTAAATGGCTACACCTTC. Protein product: CATATGLNGYTF.